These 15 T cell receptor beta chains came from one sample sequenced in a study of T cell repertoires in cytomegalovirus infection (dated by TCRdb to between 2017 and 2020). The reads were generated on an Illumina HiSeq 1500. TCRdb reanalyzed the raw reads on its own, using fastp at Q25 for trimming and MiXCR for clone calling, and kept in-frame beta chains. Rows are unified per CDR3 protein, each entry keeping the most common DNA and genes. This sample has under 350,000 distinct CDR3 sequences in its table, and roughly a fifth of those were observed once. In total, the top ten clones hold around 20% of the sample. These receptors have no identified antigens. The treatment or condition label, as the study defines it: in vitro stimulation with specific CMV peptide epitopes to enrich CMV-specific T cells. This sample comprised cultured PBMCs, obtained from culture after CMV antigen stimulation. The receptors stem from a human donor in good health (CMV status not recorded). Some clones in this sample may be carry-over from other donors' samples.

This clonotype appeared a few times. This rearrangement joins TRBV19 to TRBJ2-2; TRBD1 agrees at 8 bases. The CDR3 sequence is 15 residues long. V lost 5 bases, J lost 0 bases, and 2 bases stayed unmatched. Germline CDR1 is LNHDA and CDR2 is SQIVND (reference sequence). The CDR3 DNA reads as TGTGCCAGTAGTGGACAGGGAACGAACACCGGGGAGCTGTTTTTT. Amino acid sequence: CASSGQGTNTGELFF.

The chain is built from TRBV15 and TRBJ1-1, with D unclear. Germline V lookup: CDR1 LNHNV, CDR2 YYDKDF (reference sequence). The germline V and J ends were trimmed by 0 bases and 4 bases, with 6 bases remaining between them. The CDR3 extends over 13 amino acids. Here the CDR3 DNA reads TGTGCCACCAGCAGAGAAGGGATCACTGAAGCTTTCTTT. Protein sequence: CATSREGITEAFF.

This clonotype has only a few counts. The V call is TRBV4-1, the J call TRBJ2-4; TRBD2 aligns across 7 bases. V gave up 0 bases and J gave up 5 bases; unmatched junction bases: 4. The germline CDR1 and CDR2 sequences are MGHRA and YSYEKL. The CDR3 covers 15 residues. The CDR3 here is CASSQEGLAENIQYF. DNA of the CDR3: TGCGCCAGCAGCCAAGAGGGGCTAGCGGAAAACATTCAGTACTTC.

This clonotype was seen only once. For the CDR3, the DNA is TGTGCCAGCAGCTCACCTCCGGGACAGGGGAACACTGAAGCTTTCTTT. This codes for CASSSPPGQGNTEAFF. The rearrangement joins TRBV7-9 to TRBJ1-1; 9 nucleotides align to TRBD1. The CDR3 totals 16 residues. V was clipped by 4 bases and J by 1 base; unmatched bases: 7. Germline V gene sequence: CDR1 SEHNR, CDR2 FQNEAQ (reference sequence).

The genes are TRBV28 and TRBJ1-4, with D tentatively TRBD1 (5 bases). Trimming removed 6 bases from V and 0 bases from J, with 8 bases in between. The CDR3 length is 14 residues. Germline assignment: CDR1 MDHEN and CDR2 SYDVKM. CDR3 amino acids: CASSQGATNEKLFF. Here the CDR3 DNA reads TGTGCCAGCAGCCAGGGAGCAACTAATGAAAAACTGTTTTTT.

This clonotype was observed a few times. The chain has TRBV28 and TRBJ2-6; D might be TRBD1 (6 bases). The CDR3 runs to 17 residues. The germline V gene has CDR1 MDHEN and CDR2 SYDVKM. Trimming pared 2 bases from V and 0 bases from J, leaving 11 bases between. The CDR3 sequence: CASSLLGGSSGANVLTF. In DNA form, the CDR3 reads TGTGCCAGCAGTTTACTAGGGGGATCCTCTGGGGCCAACGTCCTGACTTTC.

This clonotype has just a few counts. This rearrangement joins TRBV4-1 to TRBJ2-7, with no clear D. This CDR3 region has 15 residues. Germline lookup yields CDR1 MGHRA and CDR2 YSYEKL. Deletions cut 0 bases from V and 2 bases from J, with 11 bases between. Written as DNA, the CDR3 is TGCGCCAGCAGCCAAGAGCCAGCTTCCCCCTACGAGCAGTACTTC. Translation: CASSQEPASPYEQYF.

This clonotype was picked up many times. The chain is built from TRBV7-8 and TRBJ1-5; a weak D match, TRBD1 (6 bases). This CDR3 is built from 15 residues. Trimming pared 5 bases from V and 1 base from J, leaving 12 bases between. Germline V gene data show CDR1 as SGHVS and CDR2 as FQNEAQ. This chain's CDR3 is CASSPPGASNQPQHF. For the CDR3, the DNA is TGTGCCAGCAGCCCCCCGGGGGCGAGCAATCAGCCCCAGCATTTT. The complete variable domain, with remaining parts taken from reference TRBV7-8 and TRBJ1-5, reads GAGVSQSPRYKVAKRGQDVALRCDPISGHVSLFWYQQALGQGPEFLTYFQNEAQLDKSGLPSDRFFAERPEGSVSTLKIQRTQQEDSAVYLCASSPPGASNQPQHFGDGTRLSIL.

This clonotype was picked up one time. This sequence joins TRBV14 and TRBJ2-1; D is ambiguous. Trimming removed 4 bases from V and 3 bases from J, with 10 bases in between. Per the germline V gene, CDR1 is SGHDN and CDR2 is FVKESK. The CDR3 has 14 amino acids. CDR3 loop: CASSPLAFYNEQFF. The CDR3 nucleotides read TGTGCCAGCAGCCCACTCGCGTTCTACAATGAGCAGTTCTTC.

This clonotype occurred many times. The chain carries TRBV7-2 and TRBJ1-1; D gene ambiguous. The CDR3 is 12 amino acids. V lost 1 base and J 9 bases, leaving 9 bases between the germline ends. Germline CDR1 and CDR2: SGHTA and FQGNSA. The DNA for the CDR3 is TGTGCCAGCAGCTTAGGGTCAGTCCAAGCTTTCTTT. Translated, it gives CASSLGSVQAFF.

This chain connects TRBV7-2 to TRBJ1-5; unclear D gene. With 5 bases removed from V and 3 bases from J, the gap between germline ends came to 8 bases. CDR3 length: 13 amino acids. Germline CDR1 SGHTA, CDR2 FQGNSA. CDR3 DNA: TGTGCCAGCAGCAGGGCGGCCAATCAGCCCCAGCATTTT. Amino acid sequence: CASSRAANQPQHF.

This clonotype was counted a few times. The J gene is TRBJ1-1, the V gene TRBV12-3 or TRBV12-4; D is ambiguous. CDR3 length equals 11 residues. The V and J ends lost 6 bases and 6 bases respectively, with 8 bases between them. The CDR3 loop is CASSPAAEAFF. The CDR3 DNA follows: TGTGCCAGCAGCCCCGCAGCTGAAGCTTTCTTT.

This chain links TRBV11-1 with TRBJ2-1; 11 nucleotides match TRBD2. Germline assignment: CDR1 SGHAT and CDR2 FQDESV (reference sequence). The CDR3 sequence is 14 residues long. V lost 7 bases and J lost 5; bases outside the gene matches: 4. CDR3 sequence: CASTRGLADNEQFF. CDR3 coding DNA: TGTGCCAGCACCAGGGGACTAGCGGACAATGAGCAGTTCTTC.

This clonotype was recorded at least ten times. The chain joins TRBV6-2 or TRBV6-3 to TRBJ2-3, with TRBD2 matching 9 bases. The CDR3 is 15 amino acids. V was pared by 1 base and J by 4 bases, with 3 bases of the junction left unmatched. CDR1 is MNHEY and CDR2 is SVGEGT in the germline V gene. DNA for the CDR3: TGTGCCAGCAGTTACTTAGCGGGAGCCCCAGATACGCAGTATTTT. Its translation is CASSYLAGAPDTQYF.

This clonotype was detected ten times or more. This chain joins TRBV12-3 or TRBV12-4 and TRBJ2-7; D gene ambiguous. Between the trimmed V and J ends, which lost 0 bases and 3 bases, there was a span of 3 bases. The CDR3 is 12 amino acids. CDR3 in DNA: TGTGCCAGCAGTTTAGCCTTCTACGAGCAGTACTTC. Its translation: CASSLAFYEQYF.